A selection of T cell receptor beta chains follows, all from one sample in a study of cytomegalovirus exposure and HLA in healthy donors. Assay: immunoSEQ multiplex PCR; the TCRdb copy retains only in-frame clones and omits some. The data show 57,000 or so clones, just under 95% seen once. The sample was PBMCs. The receptors were gathered from a man younger than 35 in good health and CMV-seronegative. The CDR3 runs from the conserved cysteine through the conserved F or W. Fields, in order: CDR3 DNA, CDR3 protein, V gene, J gene, D gene. A D gene is named only where the DNA matches it firmly.

cdr3_nt: TGTGCCAGCAGCTCCCCGGGACAGGGCGTCTATGGCTACACCTTC; cdr3_aa: CASSSPGQGVYGYTF; v_call: TRBV7-2; j_call: TRBJ1-2; d_call: TRBD1
cdr3_nt: TGTGCCAGCAGCCAAGGACAGGGGGTAAATGAGCAGTTCTTC; cdr3_aa: CASSQGQGVNEQFF; v_call: TRBV14; j_call: TRBJ2-1; d_call: TRBD1
cdr3_nt: TGTGCCACTGGCTGGGACAGGAGCAATCAGCCCCAGCATTTT; cdr3_aa: CATGWDRSNQPQHF; v_call: TRBV28; j_call: TRBJ1-5; d_call: TRBD1
cdr3_nt: TGTGCCAGCAGTGGACCCGGGACTCAACCGAACACTGAAGCTTTCTTT; cdr3_aa: CASSGPGTQPNTEAFF; v_call: TRBV28; j_call: TRBJ1-1; d_call: .
cdr3_nt: TGCGCCAGCAGCCAAGGACTAGCGGGACGCACCGGGGAGCTGTTTTTT; cdr3_aa: CASSQGLAGRTGELFF; v_call: TRBV4-1; j_call: TRBJ2-2; d_call: TRBD2
cdr3_nt: TGTGCCAGCAGCTCATACAGGGTAAAGGGGGACTATGGCTACACCTTC; cdr3_aa: CASSSYRVKGDYGYTF; v_call: TRBV7-9; j_call: TRBJ1-2; d_call: .
cdr3_nt: TGTGCCAGCAGTTTAGGGACTAGCGGGAGTGATGAGCAGTTCTTC; cdr3_aa: CASSLGTSGSDEQFF; v_call: TRBV28; j_call: TRBJ2-1; d_call: TRBD2
cdr3_nt: TGCGCCAGCAGCTTGGCAGGGTCGAACACTGAAGCTTTCTTT; cdr3_aa: CASSLAGSNTEAFF; v_call: TRBV5-1; j_call: TRBJ1-1; d_call: .
cdr3_nt: TGTGCCAGCAACACTTCACCGGGACAGGGCAATGAGCAGTTCTTC; cdr3_aa: CASNTSPGQGNEQFF; v_call: TRBV28; j_call: TRBJ2-1; d_call: TRBD1
cdr3_nt: TGCGCCAGCGTGGAGGCTGACTACGAGCAGTACTTC; cdr3_aa: CASVEADYEQYF; v_call: TRBV23-1; j_call: TRBJ2-7; d_call: .
cdr3_nt: TGTGCCAGCAGCTTAGCCGGTCCTAGGGCTTTCTTT; cdr3_aa: CASSLAGPRAFF; v_call: TRBV7-8; j_call: TRBJ1-1; d_call: .
cdr3_nt: TGCGCCAGCAGTCATAGGGGGGGGCCGAGACCTAGATTCCCGACTCGGGATTTT; cdr3_aa: CASSHRGGPRPRFPTRDF; v_call: TRBV23-1; j_call: TRBJ2-3; d_call: .